This T cell receptor beta chain was retrieved from a study of neurological immune-mediated disorders. The germline gives CDR1 SGHVS, CDR2 FQNEAQ. CDR3 length: 15 amino acids. With 0 bases removed from V and 5 bases from J, the gap between germline ends came to 11 bases. Study results and limitations: Healthy controls had more TCR clonal expansion than multiple sclerosis, which showed the least, whereas HTLV-1-associated myelopathy showed the most. Across subjects, no CDR3 amino acid sequence appeared in expanded clones of more than one subject, a finding that suggested private repertoires in all groups.

Noted time point: technical triplicate 2. Comment on this clonotype: Its cognate antigen is unknown.

Synthesis of cDNA was accomplished via 5'RACE employing 10-nucleotide random UMIs. Per sequencing run, 15-18 subjects together gave over 190 million TCR-beta sequences. Each CDR3 protein gets one entry after TCRdb re-called the 5' RACE reads with MiXCR. The table includes roughly 57,000 distinct CDR3 sequences, more than 20% detected once. The chain combines TRBV7-8 with TRBJ1-5, with D uncertain. Sequencing input: PBMCs. The clonotype originates from a man aged 55 to 69 with HTLV-1-associated myelopathy (HAM/TSP). CDR3 amino acids: CASSLAAGSYQPQHF. In DNA, the CDR3 is TGTGCCAGCAGCTTAGCCGCGGGGAGCTATCAGCCCCAGCATTTT.